The next 31 T cell receptor beta chains were all read from a single sample in a study of tumor-infiltrating lymphocytes in primary liver carcinoma. Starting from approximately 470 ng of total RNA, TCR beta cDNA was produced with a primer in the constant region. The TCR beta library was amplified through three nested multiplex PCR rounds in a modified ARM-PCR procedure. TRBV1-TRBV30 forward and Cbeta reverse primers drove the first two approximately 10-cycle rounds. TCRdb itself ran the multiplex PCR reads through MiXCR, one entry per CDR3 protein. The sample records 150,000 to 200,000 distinct CDR3 sequences, over 80% being singletons. RNA and DNA were co-extracted from approximately 20-30 mg of unsorted bulk tissue. Material: tumor tissue from primary liver carcinoma. Source of these receptors: a man aged 35-49 years with primary liver carcinoma and hepatitis B virus infection.

As for this clonotype: Without the conserved terminal phenylalanine or tryptophan, this CDR3 likely stems from a read error. The chain has TRBV11-3 and TRBJ2-1, with D hard to call. Germline V CDR1 and CDR2: SGHNT, YENEEA. The CDR3 has 14 amino acids. V lost 6 bases, J lost 5 bases, and 14 bases lay in between. DNA for the CDR3: TGTGCCAGCAGGTTTGGGGTCAGCAACAATGAGCAGTTCCTC. It yields the protein CASRFGVSNNEQFL.

The chain employs TRBV6-5 and TRBJ2-6, with 9 bases that match TRBD2. This CDR3 has 18 residues. V dropped 2 bases and J dropped 3; count of bases not matched to a gene: 8. In germline, CDR1 is MNHEY, CDR2 SVGAGI. CDR3 region: CASSYPRGGPCGANVLTF. In DNA, the CDR3 is TGTGCCAGCAGTTACCCGCGGGGGGGGCCCTGTGGGGCCAACGTCCTGACTTTC.

The chain is built from TRBV6-1 and TRBJ1-5; D is tentatively TRBD1 or TRBD2 (5 bases each). The DNA end favors TRBJ2-3, so the J call may be wrong. The CDR3 consists of 15 residues. Germline CDR1 reads MNHNS; CDR2 reads SASEGT. CDR3 bases: TGTGCCAGCAGTGGAGGGCAGGGCCAAAATCAGCCCCAGTATTTT. Translating it yields CASSGGQGQNQPQYF.

Worth noting for this clonotype: The junction shows a germline mismatch at one end, possibly a read error. The chain couples TRBV5-6 to TRBJ2-2, with D uncertain. The CDR3 is made up of 16 amino acids. Germline V CDR1 and CDR2: SGHDT, YYEEEE. The CDR3 nucleotides read TGTGCTAGCAGCCTGGGTCTATGTACGAACACCGGGGAGCTGTTTTTT. Residues: CASSLGLCTNTGELFF.

This clonotype has just one count. This chain uses TRBV11-3 with TRBJ2-1, with D possibly being TRBD2 (6 bases). Per germline, CDR1 SGHNT and CDR2 YENEEA. This CDR3 has 16 amino acids. The V and J ends lost 5 bases and 5 bases respectively, with 19 bases between them. As DNA, the CDR3 is TGTGCCAGCAGCAGGGGACTGGCCAGCCCCCACAATGAGCAGTTCTTC. Protein product: CASSRGLASPHNEQFF.

In regard to this clonotype: Mismatch with germline at one junction end may stem from a read error. The rearrangement joins TRBV4-2 to TRBJ2-1, with 9 bases lining up with TRBD2. The germline V gene has CDR1 LGHNA and CDR2 YNFKEQ. CDR3 length: 14 residues. CDR3 DNA sequence: TGTGGCAGTACCACGTCTAGCGGGATCAATGAGCAGCTCTTC. Its translation is CGSTTSSGINEQLF.

Points on this clonotype: With a much larger clone just one base away, this may be a read error. The chain employs TRBV28 and TRBJ2-7, with TRBD1 matching 7 bases. Germline-derived CDR1 and CDR2 are MDHEN and SYDVKM. CDR3 size: 16 residues. CDR3 sequence reads: CDSSLDRDLVSYEQYF. The CDR3 nucleotides read TGTGACAGCAGTTTAGACAGGGATCTTGTCTCCTACGAGCAGTACTTC.

About this clonotype: The germline gene is not matched at one end of the junction; a read error may be the cause. The chain is built from TRBV11-2 and TRBJ2-1, with D unresolved. CDR3 length: 12 residues. Germline CDR1 reads SGHAT; CDR2 reads FQNNGV. CDR3 sequence (DNA): TGTGCCAGCAGTTCAAATGCCAATGAGCAGTCCTTC. This gives the protein CASSSNANEQSF.

This clonotype has at least ten counts. The CDR3 DNA follows: TGTGCCAGCAGTGTGGACAGGGAGAATGAAAAACTGTTTTTT. Protein: CASSVDRENEKLFF. The chain couples TRBV6-1 to TRBJ1-4; 8 bases fit TRBD1. The CDR3 sequence is 14 residues long. V lost 4 bases and J lost 5; bases outside the gene matches: 3. The germline V gene encodes CDR1 MNHNS and CDR2 SASEGT.

Concerning this clonotype itself: At one end the junction does not follow the germline gene, possibly because of a read error. The chain recombines TRBV4-3 with TRBJ2-5; D unclear. CDR3 size: 13 residues. Germline V CDR1 and CDR2: LGHNA, YSLEER. As DNA, the CDR3 is TGTGCCAGCAGCCAAGTCCTAATGGTGGCCCAGTACTTC. It yields the protein CASSQVLMVAQYF.

V usage is TRBV29-1 and J usage is TRBJ1-1; no reliable D call. V was trimmed by 6 bases and J by 0 bases, leaving 17 bases between them. The germline V gene encodes CDR1 SQVTM and CDR2 ANQGSEA. This CDR3 contains 15 residues. CDR3 coding DNA: TGCAGCGTCGACCACGGTTGGGAAATGAACACTGAAGCTTTCTTT. The encoded protein is CSVDHGWEMNTEAFF.

This clonotype was seen only a few times. The chain carries TRBV19 and TRBJ1-1; D not resolved. This CDR3 region has 15 residues. CDR1 LNHDA and CDR2 SQIVND come from the germline V gene (reference sequence). Trimming left V 9 bases short and J 6 bases short, with 23 bases between. The CDR3, as DNA: TGTGCCAGCTGCCTTATGGCACCCTGCGACTCTGAAGCTTTCTTT. Residues: CASCLMAPCDSEAFF.

Worth noting for this clonotype: Germline is not matched at one junction end, which may reflect a read error. The rearrangement links TRBV12-3 or TRBV12-4 to TRBJ2-7, with D possibly TRBD1 on 5 matching bases. The CDR3 is 14 residues long. DNA of the CDR3: TGTGCCAGCAACCCTACAGGACCGACCTACGAGAAGTACTTC. Translated: CASNPTGPTYEKYF.

In regard to this clonotype: The junction does not match germline at one end; this may be a read error. The rearrangement joins TRBV29-1 to TRBJ1-2, with D possibly being TRBD1 (5 bases). The CDR3 is 15 residues long. The germline CDR1 and CDR2 sequences are SQVTM and ANQGSEA. The DNA of the CDR3 is TGCAACGTTGGGCAGGGTTGGGGCATTGGCTATGGCTACACCTTC. Translating gives CNVGQGWGIGYGYTF. Together with reference TRBV29-1 and TRBJ1-2, the CDR3 gives the full variable domain: SAVISQKPSRDICQRGTSLTIQCQVDSQVTMMFWYRQQPGQSLTLIATANQGSEATYESGFVIDKFPISRPNLTFSTLTVSNMSPEDSSIYLCNVGQGWGIGYGYTFGSGTRLTVV.

This rearrangement joins TRBV12-3 or TRBV12-4 to TRBJ1-1; D uncertain. CDR3 length: 12 amino acids. Trimming shortened V by 7 bases and J by 6 bases, and 12 bases separated the two germline ends. The CDR3 sequence is CASKYVAAEAFF. The DNA of the CDR3 is TGTGCCAGCAAGTATGTGGCGGCTGAAGCTTTCTTT.

Of note for this clonotype: The conserved final phenylalanine or tryptophan is absent from the CDR3, which likely points to a read error. V gene TRBV12-3 or TRBV12-4 combines with J gene TRBJ2-7, with TRBD2 as a possible D gene (5 bases). This CDR3 spans 16 amino acids. V shed 2 bases and J shed 1 base, with 15 bases lying between them. The CDR3 loop reads CASSLWVEGRSYEQYI. The CDR3 DNA reads as TGTGCCAGCAGTTTATGGGTGGAAGGGAGATCCTACGAGCAGTACATC.

Worth noting for this clonotype: One junction end disagrees with the germline gene, perhaps due to a read error. The chain has TRBV29-1 and TRBJ2-5, with D perhaps TRBD2 (5 bases). The germline V gene encodes CDR1 SQVTM and CDR2 ANQGSEA. The CDR3 is 15 residues long. DNA of the CDR3: TGTAGCGTTGAATCCGCGGTGGGTAGATCGGAGACCCAATACTTC. The encoded protein is CSVESAVGRSETQYF.

In regard to this clonotype: In this CDR3 the conserved last residue, phenylalanine or tryptophan, is missing, so a read error is likely. This rearrangement joins TRBV12-3 or TRBV12-4 to TRBJ2-7; maybe TRBD1 (6 bases). This CDR3 is 16 amino acids long. Here the CDR3 DNA reads TGTGCCTGCAGTTTATGGGGGCAAGGGAGATCCTACGAGCAGTACATC. This codes for CACSLWGQGRSYEQYI.

For this clonotype: Being one base from a much bigger clone, this may be a read error. This chain uses TRBV19 with TRBJ2-5, with 12 bases that match TRBD1. Looked up from germline, CDR1 is LNHDA and CDR2 is SQIVND (reference sequence). The CDR3 spans 16 residues. CDR3 residues: CASSYGTGGGLKTLYF. The CDR3, as DNA: TGTGCCAGTAGTTATGGGACAGGGGGCGGACTAAAGACCCTGTACTTC. Full variable domain (rest looked up from reference TRBV19 and TRBJ2-5): DGGITQSPKYLFRKEGQNVTLSCEQNLNHDAMYWYRQDPGQGLRLIYYSQIVNDFQKGDIAEGYSVSREKKESFPLTVTSAQKNPTAFYLCASSYGTGGGLKTLYFGPGTRLLVL.

Comment on this clonotype: The junction departs from the called germline gene at one end, perhaps through a read error. The CDR3 sequence: CTSRLQIYEQYF. DNA for the CDR3: TGTACCAGTAGATTACAGATCTACGAGCAGTACTTC. The rearrangement joins TRBV6-1 to TRBJ2-7, with D unresolved. Looked up from germline, CDR1 is MNHNS and CDR2 is SASEGT. This CDR3 has 12 amino acids.

This chain uses TRBV19 with TRBJ2-1; 10 nucleotides match TRBD2. V gave up 4 bases and J gave up 16 bases; unmatched junction bases: 10. This CDR3 spans 13 amino acids. The germline gives CDR1 LNHDA, CDR2 SQIVND (reference sequence). The CDR3 region has the DNA TGTGCCAGTAGTACCCGGACTAGCGGCCTCCACTTCTTC. Encoded protein: CASSTRTSGLHFF.

Remarks on this clonotype: Germline is not matched at one junction end, which may reflect a read error. The gene calls are TRBV4-1 and TRBJ2-2, with 7 positions matching TRBD2. Looked up from germline, CDR1 is MGHRA and CDR2 is YSYEKL. The CDR3 extends over 15 amino acids. The CDR3 bases are TGCGCCAGCAGTCAAGACGTAAGCAGTGCGGGGGAGCTGTTCTTT. Its protein is CASSQDVSSAGELFF.

The chain uses TRBV11-2 and TRBJ2-4, with D unresolved. V shed 7 bases and J shed 5 bases, with 18 bases lying between them. From germline, CDR1 is SGHAT and CDR2 FQNNGV. The CDR3 contains 15 residues. CDR3 in amino acids: CASTTLAVTQNIQYF. In DNA, the CDR3 is TGTGCCAGCACCACTTTGGCGGTAACCCAAAACATTCAGTACTTC.

Remarks on this clonotype: The germline gene is not matched at one end of the junction; a read error may be the cause. CDR3 sequence reads: CARSLGVPGLPYNEPFF. The CDR3 bases are TGTGCCAGGAGCTTAGGCGTACCGGGACTCCCCTACAATGAGCCGTTCTTC. The chain recombines TRBV11-3 with TRBJ2-1; tentatively, D is TRBD2 (6 bases). Germline V gene lookup returns CDR1 SGHNT and CDR2 YENEEA. The CDR3 loop spans 17 amino acids.

This clonotype was counted once. V and J are TRBV29-1 and TRBJ2-7; D unclear. This CDR3 comprises 13 residues. The germline CDR1 and CDR2 sequences are SQVTM and ANQGSEA. The V gene lost 6 bases and the J gene lost 5 bases, with 17 bases spanning the gap. For the CDR3, the DNA is TGCAGCGTCGATGTAGGATATGTCGACGAGCAGTACTTC. Translated: CSVDVGYVDEQYF.

Points on this clonotype: The junction shows a germline mismatch at one end, possibly a read error. The rearrangement joins TRBV6-2 or TRBV6-3 to TRBJ2-4; TRBD2 matches 8 bases. Germline loops: CDR1 MNHEY, CDR2 SVGEGT. This CDR3 has 14 amino acids. CDR3 in DNA: TGTGCCTGCAGTCGCCGGGGGGGCGAAAACACTCAGTACTTC. It is translated as CACSRRGGENTQYF.

For this clonotype: Given a much more abundant clone one base away, this may be a read error. The chain is built from TRBV5-1 and TRBJ2-7; D gene uncertain. CDR3 length equals 14 residues. With 3 bases removed from V and 2 bases from J, the gap between germline ends came to 12 bases. The germline CDR1 and CDR2 sequences are SGHRS and YFSETQ. The CDR3 DNA reads as TGCGCCAGCAGCTCGGATCCTTCCACCTACGAGCAGTACTTC. This encodes CASSSDPSTYEQYF.

About this clonotype itself: Germline is not matched at one junction end, which may reflect a read error. CDR3 sequence reads: CACSVNENTEAFF. The DNA for the CDR3 is TGTGCCTGTAGTGTTAATGAGAACACTGAAGCTTTCTTT. The chain uses TRBV30 and TRBJ1-1; unclear D gene. CDR3 length equals 13 residues. The V gene's germline CDR1 is GTSNPN and CDR2 SVGIG (reference sequence).

Turning to this clonotype: Sequence at one end of the junction differs from germline and may be a read error. The J gene is TRBJ1-5, the V gene TRBV4-1, with no clear D. CDR1 MGHRA and CDR2 YSYEKL come from the germline V gene. The CDR3 consists of 18 residues. CDR3 amino acids: CASSQEVPRSLLNQPQHF. The CDR3 bases are TGTGCCAGCAGCCAAGAGGTGCCGAGATCACTACTCAATCAGCCCCAGCATTTT.

As regards this clonotype: One end of the junction is discordant with germline, which a read error may explain. The rearrangement uses TRBV5-1 and TRBJ2-3; unclear D gene. Germline V gene sequence: CDR1 SGHRS, CDR2 YFSETQ. The length of the CDR3 is 14 residues. The CDR3 loop reads CASRIQESIDTQYF. The CDR3 coding sequence is TGCGCCAGCAGAATTCAGGAGAGCATAGATACGCAGTATTTT.

As to this clonotype: One end of the junction does not line up with germline, which may come from a read error. The V call is TRBV7-9, the J call TRBJ2-1; a weak D match, TRBD1 (5 bases). CDR1 and CDR2 from the germline V gene are SEHNR and FQNEAQ (reference sequence). The CDR3 has 13 amino acids. CDR3 amino acids: CASNLEAGLEQFF. CDR3 bases: TGTGCCAGCAACTTAGAGGCAGGGTTGGAACAGTTCTTC. Variable domain in full (rest from reference TRBV7-9 and TRBJ2-1): DTGVSQNPRHKITKRGQNVTFRCDPISEHNRLYWYRQTLGQGPEFLTYFQNEAQLEKSRLLSDRFSAERPKGSFSTLEIQRTEQGDSAMYLCASNLEAGLEQFFGPGTRLTVL.